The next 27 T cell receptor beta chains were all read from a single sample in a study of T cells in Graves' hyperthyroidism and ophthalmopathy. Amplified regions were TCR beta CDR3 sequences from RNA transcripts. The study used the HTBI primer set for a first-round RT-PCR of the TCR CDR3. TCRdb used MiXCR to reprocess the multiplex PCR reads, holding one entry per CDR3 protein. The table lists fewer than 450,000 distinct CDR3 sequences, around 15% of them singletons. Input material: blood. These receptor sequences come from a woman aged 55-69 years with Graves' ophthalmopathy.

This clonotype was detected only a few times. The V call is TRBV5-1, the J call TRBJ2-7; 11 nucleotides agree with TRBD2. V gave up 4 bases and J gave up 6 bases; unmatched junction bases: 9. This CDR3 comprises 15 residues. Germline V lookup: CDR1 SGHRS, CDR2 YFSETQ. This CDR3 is CASSPIAGGPFEQYF. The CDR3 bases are TGCGCCAGCAGCCCGATAGCGGGAGGGCCTTTCGAGCAGTACTTC.

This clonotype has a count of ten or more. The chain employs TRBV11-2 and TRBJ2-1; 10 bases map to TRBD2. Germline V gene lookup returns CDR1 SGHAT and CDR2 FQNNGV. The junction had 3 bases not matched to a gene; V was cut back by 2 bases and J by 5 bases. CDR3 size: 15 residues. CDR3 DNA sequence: TGTGCCAGCAGCTTACGGCTAGCGGGAGACAATGAGCAGTTCTTC. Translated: CASSLRLAGDNEQFF.

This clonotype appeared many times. CDR3 amino acids: CSATPGQGAYEKLFF. CDR3 in DNA: TGCAGTGCTACTCCGGGACAGGGGGCTTATGAAAAACTGTTTTTT. The V gene is TRBV20-1, the J gene TRBJ1-4; 12 bases agree with TRBD1. Trimming removed 4 bases from V and 6 bases from J; junction bases left unmatched: 6. There are 15 residues in the CDR3. Germline CDR1 and CDR2: DFQATT and SNEGSKA (reference sequence).

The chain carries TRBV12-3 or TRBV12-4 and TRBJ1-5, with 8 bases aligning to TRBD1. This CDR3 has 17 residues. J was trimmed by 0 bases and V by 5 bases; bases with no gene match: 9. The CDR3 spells CASSTSRDRYSNQPQHF. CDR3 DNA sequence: TGTGCCAGCAGTACCTCCCGGGACAGGTATAGCAATCAGCCCCAGCATTTT.

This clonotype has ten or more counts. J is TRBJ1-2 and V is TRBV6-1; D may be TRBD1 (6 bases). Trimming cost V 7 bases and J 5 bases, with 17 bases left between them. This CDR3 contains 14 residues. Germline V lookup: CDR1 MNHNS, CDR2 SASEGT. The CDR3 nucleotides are TGTGCCAGCACTCCCTCGGGGGGGCTGTATGGCTACACCTTC. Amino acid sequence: CASTPSGGLYGYTF.

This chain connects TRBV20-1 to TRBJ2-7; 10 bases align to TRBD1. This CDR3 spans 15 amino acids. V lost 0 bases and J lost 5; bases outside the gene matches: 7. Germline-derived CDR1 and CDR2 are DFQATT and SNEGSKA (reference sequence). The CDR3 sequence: CSARDSTGGLHEQYF. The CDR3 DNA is TGCAGTGCTAGAGATTCGACAGGGGGCTTGCACGAGCAGTACTTC.

The CDR3 here is CASSQGGYTSTDTQYF. The DNA of the CDR3 is TGCGCCAGCAGCCAAGGGGGCTACACTAGCACAGATACGCAGTATTTT. The V gene is TRBV4-1, the J gene TRBJ2-3; D might be TRBD1 (5 bases). The CDR3 length is 16 residues. The germline V gene has CDR1 MGHRA and CDR2 YSYEKL. Trimming cost V 1 base and J 0 bases, with 11 bases left between them.

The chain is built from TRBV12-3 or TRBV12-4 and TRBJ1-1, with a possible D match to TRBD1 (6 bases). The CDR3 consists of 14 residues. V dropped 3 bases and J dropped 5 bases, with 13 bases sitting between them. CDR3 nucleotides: TGTGCCAGCAGTTTGAAGGGGGGTGGAACTGAAGCTTTCTTT. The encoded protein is CASSLKGGGTEAFF.

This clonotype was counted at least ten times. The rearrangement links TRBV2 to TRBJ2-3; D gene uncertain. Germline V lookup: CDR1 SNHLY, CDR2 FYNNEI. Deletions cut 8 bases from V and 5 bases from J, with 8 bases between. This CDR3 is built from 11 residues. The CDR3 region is CASRAGDTQYF. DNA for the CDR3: TGTGCCAGCCGGGCCGGAGATACGCAGTATTTT.

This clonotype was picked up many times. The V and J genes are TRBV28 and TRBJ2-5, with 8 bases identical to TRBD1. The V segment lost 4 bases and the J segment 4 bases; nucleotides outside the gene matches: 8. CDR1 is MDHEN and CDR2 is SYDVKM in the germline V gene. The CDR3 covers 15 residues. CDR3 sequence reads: CASSSIGQGPETQYF. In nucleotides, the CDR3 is TGTGCCAGCAGTTCCATCGGACAGGGCCCAGAGACCCAGTACTTC. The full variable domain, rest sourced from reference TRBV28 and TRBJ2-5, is DVKVTQSSRYLVKRTGEKVFLECVQDMDHENMFWYRQDPGLGLRLIYFSYDVKMKEKGDIPEGYSVSREKKERFSLILESASTNQTSMYLCASSSIGQGPETQYFGPGTRLLVL.

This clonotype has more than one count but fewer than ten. In nucleotides, the CDR3 is TGCGCCAGCAGCCAAGATCGAACGGGATCCTACAATGAGCAGTTCTTC. Amino acids: CASSQDRTGSYNEQFF. The genes are TRBV4-1 and TRBJ2-1, with D perhaps TRBD2 (5 bases). The CDR3 is made up of 16 amino acids. V was pared by 0 bases and J by 1 base, with 10 bases between. From germline, CDR1 is MGHRA and CDR2 YSYEKL.

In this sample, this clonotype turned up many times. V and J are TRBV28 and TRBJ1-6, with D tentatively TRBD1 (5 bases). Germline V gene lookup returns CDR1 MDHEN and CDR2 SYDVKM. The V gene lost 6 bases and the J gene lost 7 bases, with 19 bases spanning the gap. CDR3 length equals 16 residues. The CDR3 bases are TGTGCCAGCAGCACGACAGTTCCCGGGGGAAATTCACCCCTCCACTTT. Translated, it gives CASSTTVPGGNSPLHF.

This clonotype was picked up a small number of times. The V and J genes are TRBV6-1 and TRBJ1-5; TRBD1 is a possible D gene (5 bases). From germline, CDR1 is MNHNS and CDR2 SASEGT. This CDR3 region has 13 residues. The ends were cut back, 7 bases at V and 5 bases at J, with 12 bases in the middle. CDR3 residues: CASIKGPDQPQHF. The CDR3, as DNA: TGTGCCAGCATCAAGGGGCCTGATCAGCCCCAGCATTTT.

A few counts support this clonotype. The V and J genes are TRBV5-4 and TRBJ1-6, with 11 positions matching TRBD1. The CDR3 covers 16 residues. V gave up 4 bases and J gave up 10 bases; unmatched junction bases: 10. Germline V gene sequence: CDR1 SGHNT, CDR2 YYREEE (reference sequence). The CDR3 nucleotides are TGTGCCAGCAGCGTAAATCCGGGACAGGGGGTCTCACCCCTCCACTTT. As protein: CASSVNPGQGVSPLHF.

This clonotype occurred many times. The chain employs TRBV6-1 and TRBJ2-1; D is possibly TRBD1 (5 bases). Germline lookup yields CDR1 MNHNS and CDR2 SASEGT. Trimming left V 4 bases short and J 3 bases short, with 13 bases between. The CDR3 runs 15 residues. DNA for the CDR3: TGTGCCAGCAGTGGAGGTAGGGGAAACTACAATGAGCAGTTCTTC. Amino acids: CASSGGRGNYNEQFF.

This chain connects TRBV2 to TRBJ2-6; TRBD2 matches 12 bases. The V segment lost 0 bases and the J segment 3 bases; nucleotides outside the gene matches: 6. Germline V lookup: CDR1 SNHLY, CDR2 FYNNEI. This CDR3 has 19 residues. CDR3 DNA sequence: TGTGCCAGCAGTGAAGCTCCTAGCGGGAGGGCAGATGGGGCCAACGTCCTGACTTTC. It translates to CASSEAPSGRADGANVLTF.

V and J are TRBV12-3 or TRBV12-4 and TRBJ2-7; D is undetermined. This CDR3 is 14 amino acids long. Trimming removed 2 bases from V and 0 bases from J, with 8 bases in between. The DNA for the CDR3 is TGTGCCAGCAGTTTATCGGGCCACTCCTACGAGCAGTACTTC. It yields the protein CASSLSGHSYEQYF.

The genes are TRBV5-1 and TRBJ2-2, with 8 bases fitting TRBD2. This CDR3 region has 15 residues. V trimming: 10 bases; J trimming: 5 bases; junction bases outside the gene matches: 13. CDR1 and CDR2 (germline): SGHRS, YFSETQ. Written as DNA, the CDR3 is TGCGCCGGCACCCGGGCGGGGGGCGCGACCGGGGAGCTGTTTTTT. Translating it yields CAGTRAGGATGELFF.

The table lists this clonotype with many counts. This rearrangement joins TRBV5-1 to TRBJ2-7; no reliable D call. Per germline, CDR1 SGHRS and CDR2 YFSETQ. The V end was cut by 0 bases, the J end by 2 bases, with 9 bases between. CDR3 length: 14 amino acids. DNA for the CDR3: TGCGCCAGCAGCTTGGCCGACGGGCCCTACGAGCAGTACTTC. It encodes CASSLADGPYEQYF.

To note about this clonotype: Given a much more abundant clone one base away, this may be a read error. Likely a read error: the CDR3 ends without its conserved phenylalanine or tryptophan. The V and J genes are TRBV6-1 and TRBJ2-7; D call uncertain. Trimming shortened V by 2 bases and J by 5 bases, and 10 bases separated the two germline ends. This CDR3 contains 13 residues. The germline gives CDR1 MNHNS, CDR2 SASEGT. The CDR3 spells CASSEHRPDEQYL. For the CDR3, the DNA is TGTGCCAGCAGTGAACATCGCCCGGACGAGCAGTACCTC.

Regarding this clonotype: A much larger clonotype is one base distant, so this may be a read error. CDR3 protein: CAGSPAGGQSTDTQYF. Written as DNA, the CDR3 is TGTGCCGGCTCACCAGCAGGGGGGCAAAGCACAGATACGCAGTATTTT. The chain uses TRBV18 and TRBJ2-3; D possibly corresponds to TRBD1 (7 bases). This CDR3 spans 16 amino acids. Per the germline V gene, CDR1 is KGHSH and CDR2 is LQKENI.

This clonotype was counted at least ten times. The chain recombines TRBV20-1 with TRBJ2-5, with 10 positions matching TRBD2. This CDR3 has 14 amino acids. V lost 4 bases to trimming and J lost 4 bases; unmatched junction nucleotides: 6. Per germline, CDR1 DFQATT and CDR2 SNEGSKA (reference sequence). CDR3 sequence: CSAISSGRSETQYF. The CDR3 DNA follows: TGCAGTGCTATTTCTAGCGGGAGATCAGAGACCCAGTACTTC.

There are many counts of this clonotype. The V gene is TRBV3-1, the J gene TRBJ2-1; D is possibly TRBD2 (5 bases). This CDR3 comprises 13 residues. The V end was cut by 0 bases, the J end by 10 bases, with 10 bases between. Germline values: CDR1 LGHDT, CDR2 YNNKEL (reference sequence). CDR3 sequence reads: CASSQDWRAEQFF. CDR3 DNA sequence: TGTGCCAGCAGCCAAGATTGGCGGGCAGAGCAGTTCTTC.

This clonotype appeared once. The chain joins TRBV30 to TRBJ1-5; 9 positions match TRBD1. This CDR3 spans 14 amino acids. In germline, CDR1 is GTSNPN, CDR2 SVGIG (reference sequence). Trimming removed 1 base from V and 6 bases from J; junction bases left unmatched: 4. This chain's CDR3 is CAWSAGQGRQPQHF. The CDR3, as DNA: TGTGCCTGGAGTGCGGGACAGGGACGTCAGCCCCAGCATTTT.

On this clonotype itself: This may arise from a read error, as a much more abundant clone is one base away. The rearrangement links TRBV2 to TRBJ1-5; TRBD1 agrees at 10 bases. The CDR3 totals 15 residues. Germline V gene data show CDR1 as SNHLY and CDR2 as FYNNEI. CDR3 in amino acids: CAGSEGQGGVQPQHF. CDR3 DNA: TGTGCCGGCAGTGAAGGACAGGGGGGAGTTCAGCCCCAGCATTTT. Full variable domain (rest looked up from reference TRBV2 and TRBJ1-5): EPEVTQTPSHQVTQMGQEVILRCVPISNHLYFYWYRQILGQKVEFLVSFYNNEISEKSEIFDDQFSVERPDGSNFTLKIRSTKLEDSAMYFCAGSEGQGGVQPQHFGDGTRLSIL.

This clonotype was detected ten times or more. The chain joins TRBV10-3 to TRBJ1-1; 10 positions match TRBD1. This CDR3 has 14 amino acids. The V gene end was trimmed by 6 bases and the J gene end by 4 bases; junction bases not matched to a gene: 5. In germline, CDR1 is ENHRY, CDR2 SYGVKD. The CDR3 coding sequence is TGTGCCATCAGCAGACAGGGGGCGACCACTGAAGCTTTCTTT. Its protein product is CAISRQGATTEAFF.

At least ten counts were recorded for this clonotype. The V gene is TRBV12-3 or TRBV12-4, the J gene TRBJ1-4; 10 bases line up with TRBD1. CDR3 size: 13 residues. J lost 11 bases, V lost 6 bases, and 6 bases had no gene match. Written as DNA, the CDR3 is TGTGCCAGCAGAGGGACAGGGGTTTCGAAACTGTTTTTT. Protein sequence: CASRGTGVSKLFF.